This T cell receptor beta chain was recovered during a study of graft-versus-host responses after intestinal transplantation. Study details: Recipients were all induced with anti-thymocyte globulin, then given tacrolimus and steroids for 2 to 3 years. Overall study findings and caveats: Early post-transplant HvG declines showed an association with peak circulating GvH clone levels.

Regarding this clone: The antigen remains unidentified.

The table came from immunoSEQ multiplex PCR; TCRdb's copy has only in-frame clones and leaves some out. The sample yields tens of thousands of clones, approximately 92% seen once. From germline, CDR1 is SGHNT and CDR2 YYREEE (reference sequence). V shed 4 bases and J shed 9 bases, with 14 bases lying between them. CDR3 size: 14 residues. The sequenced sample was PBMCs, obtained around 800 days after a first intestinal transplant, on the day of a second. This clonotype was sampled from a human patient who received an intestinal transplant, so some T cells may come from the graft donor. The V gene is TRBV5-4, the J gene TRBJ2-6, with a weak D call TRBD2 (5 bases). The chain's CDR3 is CASSPQAEGNVLTF. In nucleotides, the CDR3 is TGTGCCAGCAGCCCGCAGGCAGAGGGCAACGTCCTGACTTTC.